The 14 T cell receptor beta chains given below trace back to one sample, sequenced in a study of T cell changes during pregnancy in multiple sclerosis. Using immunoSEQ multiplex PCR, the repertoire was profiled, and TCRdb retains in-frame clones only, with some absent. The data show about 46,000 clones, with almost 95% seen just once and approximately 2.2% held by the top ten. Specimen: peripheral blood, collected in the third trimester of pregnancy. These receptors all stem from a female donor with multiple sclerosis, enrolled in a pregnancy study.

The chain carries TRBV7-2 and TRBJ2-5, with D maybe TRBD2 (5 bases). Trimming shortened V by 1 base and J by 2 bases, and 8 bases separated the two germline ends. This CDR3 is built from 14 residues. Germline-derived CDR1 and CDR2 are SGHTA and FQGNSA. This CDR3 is CASSLGRVQETQYF. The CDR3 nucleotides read TGTGCCAGCAGCTTAGGGCGGGTACAAGAGACCCAGTACTTC.

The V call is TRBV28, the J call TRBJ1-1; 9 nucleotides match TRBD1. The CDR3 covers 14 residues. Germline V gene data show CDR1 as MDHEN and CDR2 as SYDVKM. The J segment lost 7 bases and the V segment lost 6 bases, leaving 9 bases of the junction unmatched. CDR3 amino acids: CASRPTGQGIEAFF. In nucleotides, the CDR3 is TGTGCCAGCAGACCTACCGGACAGGGGATTGAAGCTTTCTTT.

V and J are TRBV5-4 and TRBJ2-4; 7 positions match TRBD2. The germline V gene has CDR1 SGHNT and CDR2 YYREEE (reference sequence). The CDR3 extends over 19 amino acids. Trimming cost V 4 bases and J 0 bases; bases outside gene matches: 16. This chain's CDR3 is CASSLAAGGGGLAKNIQYF. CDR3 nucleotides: TGTGCCAGCAGCCTGGCGGCGGGCGGGGGAGGTCTAGCCAAAAACATTCAGTACTTC.

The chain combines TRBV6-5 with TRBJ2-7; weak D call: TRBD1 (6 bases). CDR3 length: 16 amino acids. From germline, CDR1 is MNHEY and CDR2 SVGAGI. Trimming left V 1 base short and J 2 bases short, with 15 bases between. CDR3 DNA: TGTGCCAGCAGTTACTTCTCAGGGGATTCCACCTACGAGCAGTACTTC. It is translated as CASSYFSGDSTYEQYF.

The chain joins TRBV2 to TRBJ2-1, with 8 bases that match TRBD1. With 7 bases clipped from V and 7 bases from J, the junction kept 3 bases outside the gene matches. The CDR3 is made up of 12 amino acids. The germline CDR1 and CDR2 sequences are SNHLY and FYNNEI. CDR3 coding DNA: TGTGCCAGCAAGACAGGGGAAAATGAGCAGTTCTTC. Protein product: CASKTGENEQFF.

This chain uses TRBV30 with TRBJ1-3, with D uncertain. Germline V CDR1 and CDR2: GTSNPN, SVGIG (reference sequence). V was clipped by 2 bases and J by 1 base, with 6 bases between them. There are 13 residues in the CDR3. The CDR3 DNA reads TGTGCCTGGAGTAGAGGATCTGGAAACACCATATATTTT. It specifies CAWSRGSGNTIYF.

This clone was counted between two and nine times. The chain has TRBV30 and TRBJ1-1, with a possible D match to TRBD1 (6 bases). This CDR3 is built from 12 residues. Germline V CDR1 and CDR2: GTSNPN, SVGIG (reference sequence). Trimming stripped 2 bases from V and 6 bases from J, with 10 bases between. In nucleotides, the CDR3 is TGTGCCTGGAGTCTGCGACAGGCTGAAGCTTTCTTT. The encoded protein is CAWSLRQAEAFF.

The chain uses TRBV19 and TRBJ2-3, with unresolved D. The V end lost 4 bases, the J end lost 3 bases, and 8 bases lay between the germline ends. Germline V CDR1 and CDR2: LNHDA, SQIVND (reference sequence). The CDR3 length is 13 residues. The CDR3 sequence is CASSKAGTDTQYF. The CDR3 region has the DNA TGTGCCAGTAGTAAGGCAGGAACAGATACGCAGTATTTT.

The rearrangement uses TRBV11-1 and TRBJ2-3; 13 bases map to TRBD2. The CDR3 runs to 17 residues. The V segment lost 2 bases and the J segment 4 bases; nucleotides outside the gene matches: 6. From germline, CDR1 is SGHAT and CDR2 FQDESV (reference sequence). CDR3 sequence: CASSLYLGLAGSDTQYF. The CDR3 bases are TGTGCCAGCAGCTTATACTTGGGACTAGCGGGGTCAGATACGCAGTATTTT. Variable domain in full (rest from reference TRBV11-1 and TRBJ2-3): EAEVAQSPRYKITEKSQAVAFWCDPISGHATLYWYRQILGQGPELLVQFQDESVVDDSQLPKDRFSAERLKGVDSTLKIQPAELGDSAMYLCASSLYLGLAGSDTQYFGPGTRLTVL.

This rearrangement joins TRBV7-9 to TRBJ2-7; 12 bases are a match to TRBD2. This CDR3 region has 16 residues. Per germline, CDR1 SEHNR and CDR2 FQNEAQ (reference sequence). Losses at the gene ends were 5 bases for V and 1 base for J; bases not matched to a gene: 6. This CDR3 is CASSGGLAGTSYEQYF. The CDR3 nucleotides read TGTGCCAGCAGCGGGGGACTAGCGGGTACGTCCTACGAGCAGTACTTC.

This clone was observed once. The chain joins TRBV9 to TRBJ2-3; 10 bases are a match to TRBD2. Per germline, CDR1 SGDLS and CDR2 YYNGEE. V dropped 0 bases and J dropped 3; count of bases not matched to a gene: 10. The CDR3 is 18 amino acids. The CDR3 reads CASSVGASGSFSTDTQYF. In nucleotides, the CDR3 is TGTGCCAGCAGCGTAGGTGCTAGCGGGAGTTTCTCGACAGATACGCAGTATTTT. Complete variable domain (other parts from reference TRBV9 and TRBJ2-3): DSGVTQTPKHLITATGQRVTLRCSPRSGDLSVYWYQQSLDQGLQFLIQYYNGEERAKGNILERFSAQQFPDLHSELNLSSLELGDSALYFCASSVGASGSFSTDTQYFGPGTRLTVL.

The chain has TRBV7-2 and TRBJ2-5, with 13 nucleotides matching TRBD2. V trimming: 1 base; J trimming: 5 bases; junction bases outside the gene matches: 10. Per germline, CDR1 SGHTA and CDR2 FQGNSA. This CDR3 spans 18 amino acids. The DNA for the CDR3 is TGTGCCAGCAGCTTAGACCCAATCGGACTAGCGGGAGAGGAGACCCAGTACTTC. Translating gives CASSLDPIGLAGEETQYF.

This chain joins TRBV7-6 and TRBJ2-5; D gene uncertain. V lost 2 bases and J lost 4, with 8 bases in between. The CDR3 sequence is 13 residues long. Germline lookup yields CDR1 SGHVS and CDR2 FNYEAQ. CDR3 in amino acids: CASSLLRLETQYF. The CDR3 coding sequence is TGTGCCAGCAGCTTACTCCGGTTAGAGACCCAGTACTTC.

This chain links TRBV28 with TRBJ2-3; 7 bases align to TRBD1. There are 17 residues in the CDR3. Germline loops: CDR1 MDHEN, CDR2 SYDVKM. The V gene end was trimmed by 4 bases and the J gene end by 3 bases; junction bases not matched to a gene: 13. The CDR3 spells CASSSRFSGGRTDTQYF. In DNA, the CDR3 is TGTGCCAGCAGTTCCAGATTCTCAGGGGGACGAACAGATACGCAGTATTTT.